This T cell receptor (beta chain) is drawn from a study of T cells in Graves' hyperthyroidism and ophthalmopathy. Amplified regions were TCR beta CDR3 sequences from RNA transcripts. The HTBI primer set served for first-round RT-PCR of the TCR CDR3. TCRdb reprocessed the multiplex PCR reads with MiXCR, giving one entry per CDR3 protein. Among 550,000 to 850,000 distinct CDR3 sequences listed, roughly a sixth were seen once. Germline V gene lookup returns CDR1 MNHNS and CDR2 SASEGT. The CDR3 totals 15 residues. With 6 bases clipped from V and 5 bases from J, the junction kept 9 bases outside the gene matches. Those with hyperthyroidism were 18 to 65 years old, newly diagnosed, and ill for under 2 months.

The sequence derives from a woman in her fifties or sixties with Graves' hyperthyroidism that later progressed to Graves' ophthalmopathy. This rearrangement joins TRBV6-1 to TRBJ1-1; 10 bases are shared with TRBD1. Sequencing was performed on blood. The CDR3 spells CASSRGDRGGTEAFF. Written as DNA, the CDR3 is TGTGCCAGCAGCCGAGGGGACAGGGGAGGGACTGAAGCTTTCTTT.